Shown below are 20 T cell receptor beta chains from a single sample sequenced in a study of yellow fever vaccine responses in identical twins. TCRdb recomputed calls from the RT-PCR reads with MiXCR, one row per CDR3 protein. The repertoire holds fewer than 35,000 distinct CDR3 sequences, with roughly three fifths as singletons. The specimen comprised T cells from blood (PBMCs), unsorted or a sorted subset (not recorded which), sampled before or after yellow fever vaccination (not recorded which). Receptor source: a woman between 18 and 29 years old who received the yellow fever vaccine.

The rearrangement uses TRBV19 and TRBJ2-1; D possibly corresponds to TRBD1 (6 bases). The CDR3 length is 15 residues. The V end was cut by 1 base, the J end by 6 bases, with 13 bases between. Germline V gene sequence: CDR1 LNHDA, CDR2 SQIVND (reference sequence). CDR3 residues: CASSIGGRGLNEQFF. The CDR3 region has the DNA TGTGCCAGTAGTATAGGGGGCAGGGGCCTCAATGAGCAGTTCTTC.

In DNA form, the CDR3 reads TGTGCCAGCTCGCCCATGGACAGGGGCCGGAATGAGCAGTTCTTC. Translation gives CASSPMDRGRNEQFF. The chain has TRBV18 and TRBJ2-1, with TRBD1 matching 9 bases. CDR1 and CDR2 (germline): KGHSH, LQKENI. With V trimmed by 6 bases and J by 7 bases, 10 bases remained unmatched. The CDR3 consists of 15 residues.

For this clonotype: An end of the junction does not agree with germline; a read error may underlie this. CDR3 protein: CASSLLVPGANVPTF. The CDR3 DNA follows: TGTGCCAGCAGCTTACTTGTGCCTGGGGCCAACGTCCCGACTTTC. This chain uses TRBV11-1 with TRBJ2-6, with D possibly TRBD1 on 5 matching bases. This CDR3 is built from 15 residues. Germline-derived CDR1 and CDR2 are SGHAT and FQDESV (reference sequence).

A few counts support this clonotype. The gene calls are TRBV15 and TRBJ2-5; 10 bases are shared with TRBD1. Germline CDR1 and CDR2: LNHNV and YYDKDF (reference sequence). V dropped 3 bases and J dropped 4; count of bases not matched to a gene: 8. The CDR3 length is 16 residues. CDR3 in amino acids: CATSSNDRGRLETQYF. The DNA of the CDR3 is TGTGCCACCAGCAGCAACGACAGGGGGCGCTTAGAGACCCAGTACTTC.

This chain joins TRBV2 and TRBJ2-7, with TRBD1 as a possible D gene (5 bases). Germline assignment: CDR1 SNHLY and CDR2 FYNNEI. The CDR3 extends over 14 amino acids. Trimming pared 6 bases from V and 4 bases from J, leaving 16 bases between. The CDR3 loop is CASRARTLAYEQYV. For the CDR3, the DNA is TGTGCCAGCAGAGCCCGGACACTCGCTTACGAGCAGTACGTC.

This clonotype was seen only a few times. The rearrangement joins TRBV20-1 to TRBJ2-1, with TRBD1 as a possible D gene (6 bases). CDR1 is DFQATT, CDR2 SNEGSKA, per germline (reference sequence). V shed 6 bases and J shed 10 bases, with 13 bases lying between them. The CDR3 runs 11 residues. The CDR3 protein is CSARQVTEQFF. DNA for the CDR3: TGCAGTGCAAGACAGGTCACGGAGCAGTTCTTC.

This clonotype was detected only a few times. The rearrangement links TRBV13 to TRBJ1-2; D gene uncertain. This CDR3 region has 12 residues. Trimming removed 1 base at V and 2 bases at J, with 2 bases between. Germline CDR1 and CDR2: PRHDT and FYEKMQ (reference sequence). CDR3 DNA: TGTGCCAGCAGCTTAGTGAACTATGGCTACACCTTC. Encoded protein: CASSLVNYGYTF.

This chain uses TRBV6-5 with TRBJ2-5, with TRBD2 matching over 11 bases. V lost 4 bases and J lost 5; bases outside the gene matches: 12. This CDR3 is built from 17 residues. CDR1 and CDR2 (germline): MNHEY, SVGAGI. CDR3 sequence (DNA): TGTGCCAGCAGTTCCATGGGACTAGCGGCTACCGTGGAGACCCAGTACTTC. It encodes CASSSMGLAATVETQYF.

There are a few counts of this clonotype. This chain uses TRBV11-1 with TRBJ2-1; the match to TRBD2 covers 10 bases. Germline V gene data show CDR1 as SGHAT and CDR2 as FQDESV (reference sequence). The CDR3 extends over 15 amino acids. The V and J ends lost 10 bases and 7 bases, in that order; junction bases with no gene match: 13. CDR3 loop: CAIPARGLAANEQFF. The CDR3 coding sequence is TGTGCCATCCCGGCGCGCGGACTAGCGGCAAATGAGCAGTTCTTC.

The CDR3 protein is CAISEGLATDTQYF. In DNA, the CDR3 is TGTGCCATCAGCGAAGGACTAGCCACAGATACGCAGTATTTT. The V gene is TRBV10-3, the J gene TRBJ2-3; 8 bases match TRBD2. With V trimmed by 6 bases and J by 2 bases, 4 bases remained unmatched. This CDR3 region has 14 residues. The germline V gene has CDR1 ENHRY and CDR2 SYGVKD.

The chain combines TRBV29-1 with TRBJ1-5, with D possibly being TRBD1 (6 bases). The CDR3 runs to 12 residues. Germline V gene lookup returns CDR1 SQVTM and CDR2 ANQGSEA. V was clipped by 7 bases and J by 4 bases, with 11 bases between them. The CDR3 loop is CSAQGSNQPQHF. CDR3 DNA sequence: TGCAGCGCCCAGGGGTCGAATCAGCCCCAGCATTTT.

This clonotype was picked up a small number of times. This rearrangement joins TRBV7-6 to TRBJ2-1; D is possibly TRBD1 or TRBD2 (5 bases each). Germline-derived CDR1 and CDR2 are SGHVS and FNYEAQ. V was cut by 4 bases and J by 4 bases, with 14 bases left in between. The CDR3 consists of 15 residues. The CDR3: CASSSGGNIYNEQFF. For the CDR3, the DNA is TGTGCCAGCAGCTCTGGGGGTAATATTTACAATGAGCAGTTCTTC.

V usage is TRBV20-1 and J usage is TRBJ2-7; D remains ambiguous. The V and J ends lost 3 bases and 3 bases respectively, with 6 bases between them. The CDR3 contains 11 residues. Germline V lookup: CDR1 DFQATT, CDR2 SNEGSKA (reference sequence). The CDR3 here is CSASFSYEQYV. In DNA form, the CDR3 reads TGCAGTGCTAGTTTCAGCTACGAGCAGTACGTC.

The chain has TRBV5-1 and TRBJ2-6; D unresolved. CDR1 and CDR2 from the germline V gene are SGHRS and YFSETQ. The CDR3 sequence is 16 residues long. The V gene lost 6 bases and the J gene lost 2 bases, with 15 bases spanning the gap. The CDR3 DNA reads as TGCGCCAGCACTAAACCGTCAGAAGCTGGGGCCAACGTCCTGACTTTC. This codes for CASTKPSEAGANVLTF.

The rearrangement uses TRBV2 and TRBJ2-7, with D unresolved. The CDR3 length is 13 residues. Germline V gene lookup returns CDR1 SNHLY and CDR2 FYNNEI. Trimming pared 6 bases from V and 0 bases from J, leaving 9 bases between. The CDR3 loop is CASRIWSSYEQYF. The CDR3 nucleotides are TGTGCCAGCAGGATCTGGAGCTCCTACGAGCAGTACTTC. Full variable domain (rest looked up from reference TRBV2 and TRBJ2-7): EPEVTQTPSHQVTQMGQEVILRCVPISNHLYFYWYRQILGQKVEFLVSFYNNEISEKSEIFDDQFSVERPDGSNFTLKIRSTKLEDSAMYFCASRIWSSYEQYFGPGTRLTVT.

This chain uses TRBV12-3 or TRBV12-4 with TRBJ2-3; TRBD2 matches 8 bases. There are 16 residues in the CDR3. After removal of 3 bases from V and 2 bases from J, the junction contained 7 bases not matched to a gene. The CDR3 DNA sequence: TGTGCCAGCAGTTTTTTCGGGGGGGGGGACACAGATACGCAGTATTTT. Translating gives CASSFFGGGDTDTQYF.

The chain carries TRBV20-1 and TRBJ2-7; D remains ambiguous. CDR1 and CDR2 (germline): DFQATT, SNEGSKA (reference sequence). V was shortened by 2 bases and J by 0 bases, with 11 bases between the two germline ends. The CDR3 has 14 residues. CDR3 residues: CSARSREVSYEQYV. For the CDR3, the DNA is TGCAGTGCTAGAAGTCGTGAGGTCTCCTACGAGCAGTACGTC.

The chain links TRBV11-2 to TRBJ1-4; TRBD1 is a possible D gene (6 bases). The germline CDR1 and CDR2 sequences are SGHAT and FQNNGV. V lost 7 bases, J lost 7 bases, and 19 bases lay in between. The length of the CDR3 is 15 residues. The CDR3 DNA sequence: TGTGCCAGCACTGACTGGACAGTCTCAAGTGAAAAACTGTTTTTT. Its translation is CASTDWTVSSEKLFF.

CDR3 loop: CASSWGGYEQYV. The CDR3 bases are TGTGCCAGCAGCTGGGGAGGCTACGAGCAGTACGTC. The rearrangement uses TRBV5-6 and TRBJ2-7; a weak D match, TRBD2 (6 bases). The CDR3 loop spans 12 amino acids. The V and J ends lost 3 bases and 3 bases respectively, with 7 bases between them. Germline-derived CDR1 and CDR2 are SGHDT and YYEEEE.

Only a few counts were recorded for this clonotype. This chain links TRBV18 with TRBJ2-7; 7 nucleotides agree with TRBD2. This CDR3 has 14 residues. Germline V gene data show CDR1 as KGHSH and CDR2 as LQKENI. The J segment lost 3 bases and the V segment lost 3 bases, leaving 5 bases of the junction unmatched. Written as DNA, the CDR3 is TGTGCCAGCTCACCCCTCGGGACTATCTACGAGCAGTACTTC. Translating it yields CASSPLGTIYEQYF.